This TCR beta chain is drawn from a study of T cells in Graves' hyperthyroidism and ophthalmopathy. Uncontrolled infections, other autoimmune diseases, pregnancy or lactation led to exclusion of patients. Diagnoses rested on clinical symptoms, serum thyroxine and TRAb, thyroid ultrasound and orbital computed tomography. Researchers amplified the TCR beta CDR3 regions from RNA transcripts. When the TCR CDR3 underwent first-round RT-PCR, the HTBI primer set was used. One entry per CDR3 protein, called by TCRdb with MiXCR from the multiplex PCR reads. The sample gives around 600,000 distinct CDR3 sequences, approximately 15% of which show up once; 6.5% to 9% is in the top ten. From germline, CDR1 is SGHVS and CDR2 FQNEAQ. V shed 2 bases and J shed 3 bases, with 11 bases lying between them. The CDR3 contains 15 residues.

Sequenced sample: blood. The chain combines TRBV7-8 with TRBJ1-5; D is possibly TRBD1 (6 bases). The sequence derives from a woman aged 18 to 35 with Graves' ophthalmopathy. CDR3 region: CASSLQGNLNQPQHF. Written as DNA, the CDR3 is TGTGCCAGCAGCTTACAGGGGAACCTCAATCAGCCCCAGCATTTT.